Below are 15 T cell receptor beta chains sequenced from a single sample in a study of T cell responses to AZD1222 COVID-19 vaccine. This table comes from immunoSEQ multiplex PCR, and its TCRdb copy is limited to in-frame clones, with some not included. The profile covers about 120,000 clones, with roughly 90% appearing a single time and about 1.6% taken by the ten largest. The starting material was peripheral blood, obtained on day 0 of AZD1222 vaccination. These receptors came from an adult in good health.

This chain joins TRBV5-4 and TRBJ2-7, with TRBD1 as a possible D gene (6 bases). Trimming removed 6 bases from V and 0 bases from J, with 19 bases in between. Germline V gene data show CDR1 as SGHNT and CDR2 as YYREEE (reference sequence). There are 16 residues in the CDR3. This CDR3 reads CASTPELNRASYEQYF. CDR3 DNA: TGTGCCAGCACCCCCGAGCTGAACAGGGCCTCCTACGAGCAGTACTTC.

This rearrangement joins TRBV28 to TRBJ2-7; the D gene is possibly TRBD2 (6 bases). V was shortened by 6 bases and J by 6 bases, with 18 bases between the two germline ends. This CDR3 is 14 amino acids long. CDR1 and CDR2 (germline): MDHEN, SYDVKM. The chain's CDR3 is CASSFNDRGGEQYF. The CDR3 coding sequence is TGTGCCAGCAGCTTCAATGACCGGGGAGGCGAGCAGTACTTC.

The chain recombines TRBV19 with TRBJ1-2; D unresolved. Trimming stripped 2 bases from V and 3 bases from J, with 13 bases between. This CDR3 is built from 15 residues. Germline CDR1 reads LNHDA; CDR2 reads SQIVND (reference sequence). CDR3 nucleotide sequence: TGTGCCAGTAGTATAACGGGCAGTCACTACTATGGCTACACCTTC. Translating gives CASSITGSHYYGYTF.

This chain links TRBV28 with TRBJ1-4; possible D gene TRBD1, 6 bases. Germline V lookup: CDR1 MDHEN, CDR2 SYDVKM. CDR3 length: 15 residues. Trimming took 6 bases from V and 2 from J, leaving 13 bases between them. In DNA form, the CDR3 reads TGTGCCAGCAGGTTGAATGGGGGCACTAATGAAAAACTGTTTTTT. Translated, it gives CASRLNGGTNEKLFF.

V usage is TRBV7-9 and J usage is TRBJ2-7, with 10 nucleotides matching TRBD1. The J segment lost 4 bases and the V segment lost 8 bases, leaving 8 bases of the junction unmatched. The CDR3 extends over 14 amino acids. Looked up from germline, CDR1 is SEHNR and CDR2 is FQNEAQ (reference sequence). CDR3 coding DNA: TGTGCCAGCGGGAGGACAGGGGGGACATACGAGCAGTACTTC. Its protein is CASGRTGGTYEQYF.

Worth noting for this clone: The same CDR3 arises from other DNA sequences in this sample as well. The CDR3 region is CASSPPQGRTDTQYF. The CDR3 nucleotides read TGTGCCAGCTCACCACCCCAGGGCCGCACAGATACGCAGTATTTT. This chain uses TRBV18 with TRBJ2-3; perhaps TRBD1 as D (5 bases). The V end lost 0 bases, the J end lost 1 base, and 8 bases lay between the germline ends. Germline V gives CDR1 KGHSH, CDR2 LQKENI. There are 15 residues in the CDR3.

The V gene is TRBV3-1 (or the pseudogene TRBV3-2), the J gene TRBJ1-2; D unclear. This CDR3 contains 14 residues. V was pared by 0 bases and J by 6 bases, with 11 bases between. CDR1 and CDR2 (germline): LGHDT, YNNKEL (reference sequence). Here the CDR3 DNA reads TGTGCCAGCAGCCAAGATCCGGGGAGAAATGGCTACACCTTC. It encodes CASSQDPGRNGYTF.

The V gene is TRBV30, the J gene TRBJ1-3, with TRBD1 matching over 9 bases. The CDR3 is 16 residues long. Germline trimming cut 7 bases from V and 2 bases from J; bases unmatched to any gene: 12. The germline CDR1 and CDR2 sequences are GTSNPN and SVGIG (reference sequence). The CDR3 here is CAFDSGRQGAGNTIYF. In DNA form, the CDR3 reads TGTGCCTTTGACTCCGGAAGACAGGGGGCTGGAAACACCATATATTTT.

The genes are TRBV19 and TRBJ2-7; 9 bases align to TRBD2. CDR1 and CDR2 (germline): LNHDA, SQIVND (reference sequence). Germline trimming cut 9 bases from V and 3 bases from J; bases unmatched to any gene: 9. This CDR3 contains 14 residues. The CDR3 reads CASRSWREGYEQYF. In nucleotides, the CDR3 is TGTGCCAGCCGTTCCTGGCGGGAGGGCTACGAGCAGTACTTC.

The rearrangement joins TRBV18 to TRBJ2-2, with TRBD2 matching 10 bases. CDR1 and CDR2 from the germline V gene are KGHSH and LQKENI. The CDR3 consists of 17 residues. J was trimmed by 0 bases and V by 7 bases; bases with no gene match: 8. Here the CDR3 reads CASFPGLASPNTGELFF. CDR3 DNA: TGTGCCAGCTTTCCGGGACTAGCGTCCCCGAACACCGGGGAGCTGTTTTTT.

The chain carries TRBV7-8 and TRBJ2-1, with TRBD1 matching 8 bases. V shed 3 bases, J shed 6 bases, and the junction held 7 bases outside the gene matches. The CDR3 is 15 amino acids. The V gene's germline CDR1 is SGHVS and CDR2 FQNEAQ. The CDR3 region has the DNA TGTGCCAGCAGCTTCCGGACAGGGATGGGCAATGAGCAGTTCTTC. It yields the protein CASSFRTGMGNEQFF.

The table lists this clone with a few counts. The V gene is TRBV24-1, the J gene TRBJ2-7; D is perhaps TRBD2 (5 bases). The CDR3 runs 17 residues. Trimming removed 2 bases at V and 3 bases at J, with 19 bases between. Germline CDR1 reads KGHDR; CDR2 reads SFDVKD. The CDR3 spells CATSDSAAAESRYEQYF. DNA for the CDR3: TGTGCCACCAGTGATTCCGCAGCGGCTGAGAGCCGCTACGAGCAGTACTTC.

This chain connects TRBV29-1 to TRBJ1-1; D uncertain. CDR3 size: 11 residues. V shed 6 bases and J shed 5 bases, with 10 bases lying between them. Per the germline V gene, CDR1 is SQVTM and CDR2 is ANQGSEA. DNA of the CDR3: TGCAGCGTCGAGGACTTGACTGAAGCTTTCTTT. It codes for CSVEDLTEAFF. Full variable domain (rest looked up from reference TRBV29-1 and TRBJ1-1): SAVISQKPSRDICQRGTSLTIQCQVDSQVTMMFWYRQQPGQSLTLIATANQGSEATYESGFVIDKFPISRPNLTFSTLTVSNMSPEDSSIYLCSVEDLTEAFFGQGTRLTVV.

CDR3 in DNA: TGTGCCAGCAGCTTCGGACAGGGAAGCAATCAGCCCCAGCATTTT. Residues: CASSFGQGSNQPQHF. The rearrangement uses TRBV7-2 and TRBJ1-5, with 8 bases matching TRBD1. Germline CDR1 and CDR2: SGHTA and FQGNSA. The V segment lost 3 bases and the J segment 1 base; nucleotides outside the gene matches: 2. This CDR3 spans 15 amino acids. Full variable domain (remainder filled in from reference TRBV7-2 and TRBJ1-5): GAGVSQSPSNKVTEKGKDVELRCDPISGHTALYWYRQSLGQGLEFLIYFQGNSAPDKSGLPSDRFSAERTGGSVSTLTIQRTQQEDSAVYLCASSFGQGSNQPQHFGDGTRLSIL.

This sequence joins TRBV29-1 and TRBJ2-2, with TRBD1 matching over 10 bases. Germline assignment: CDR1 SQVTM and CDR2 ANQGSEA. The V and J ends lost 5 bases and 1 base, in that order; junction bases with no gene match: 13. The CDR3 totals 18 residues. The CDR3 spells CSVTGTGDMAMNTGELFF. The CDR3 DNA follows: TGCAGCGTTACCGGGACAGGGGACATGGCTATGAACACCGGGGAGCTGTTTTTT.